This T cell receptor beta chain was recovered during a study of shared clonotypes between healthy human individuals. The CDR3 has 15 residues. Trimming removed 1 base at V and 1 base at J, with 10 bases between. CDR1 and CDR2 (germline): SGHAT, FQNNGV. The table came from immunoSEQ multiplex PCR; TCRdb's copy has only in-frame clones and leaves some out. The profile shows 600,000 to 750,000 clones, roughly 72% of them singletons. The study drew all its donors from Caucasian adults living in Nashville, Tennessee. Material for sequencing was memory CD4+ T cells sorted from blood. The subset denotes: CD45RA-negative fraction. The clonotype was recovered from a woman in her 30s in good health. The chain has TRBV11-2 and TRBJ1-1; D is possibly TRBD1 (5 bases). This CDR3 reads CASSLVGGENTEAFF. CDR3 coding DNA: TGTGCCAGCAGCTTAGTCGGGGGGGAGAACACTGAAGCTTTCTTT.